One TCR beta chain is described in this entry. No antigen is known for it. These data belong to a study of tumor-infiltrating lymphocytes in primary liver carcinoma. About the research overall: Subjects presented with primary liver carcinoma managed by surgical resection. Regarding the study as a whole: The study found tumor-adjacent and tumor-blood pairs overlapped less than tumor region pairs. Blood fell significantly below tumors in its top-250-clone fraction (p = 0.039).

They got blood RNA out of unsorted whole blood and also pulled out germline DNA. What was collected before surgery was around 4 milliliters of peripheral blood. The template, around 540 ng total RNA, yielded TCR beta cDNA made with a constant-region primer. For TCR beta, libraries were produced by three nested multiplex PCR rounds using slightly modified ARM-PCR. TCRdb passed the multiplex PCR reads through MiXCR, listing each CDR3 protein once. This sample yields about 180,000 distinct CDR3 sequences, of which about 60% are seen a single time; about 70% belongs to the top ten. Specimen: peripheral blood. The clonotype comes from a middle-aged man with primary liver carcinoma and hepatitis B virus infection.

The DNA for the CDR3 is TGTGCCAGCGGCACGACAGGGGATTATGGCTACACCTTC. It encodes CASGTTGDYGYTF. The chain links TRBV12-3 or TRBV12-4 to TRBJ1-2; 8 bases map to TRBD1. V shed 8 bases and J 5 bases; nucleotides not matched to a gene: 7. The length of the CDR3 is 13 residues.